Presented here are 24 T cell receptor beta chains from one specimen sequenced in a study of human T cells and chemical hapten exposure. TCRdb re-derived calls from the RACE reads in MiXCR, one entry per CDR3 protein. The sample has around 200,000 distinct CDR3 sequences; roughly a quarter are singletons. The time point: patch test 3, about 24 weeks after DPC sensitization. As for treatment: therapeutic diphenylcyclopropenone sensitization with weekly scalp DPC. Sequencing was performed on whole blood, taken in connection with sensitization to the hapten diphenylcyclopropenone (DPC). The receptors derive from a woman in her thirties or forties with alopecia areata. Some clones in this sample may be carry-over from other donors' samples.

This clonotype was recorded at least ten times. This chain joins TRBV12-3 or TRBV12-4 and TRBJ2-7; TRBD1 might be the D (6 bases). This CDR3 is built from 11 residues. V was trimmed by 8 bases and J by 6 bases, leaving 11 bases between them. CDR3 region: CASQGRSEQYF. The CDR3 DNA follows: TGTGCCAGCCAGGGGCGAAGCGAGCAGTACTTC.

The rearrangement joins TRBV3-1 to TRBJ2-1; 9 bases line up with TRBD2. The V gene end was trimmed by 1 base and the J gene end by 10 bases; junction bases not matched to a gene: 8. Germline V gives CDR1 LGHDT, CDR2 YNNKEL (reference sequence). The CDR3 has 15 amino acids. The CDR3 region is CASSQGPASGIEQFF. As DNA, the CDR3 is TGTGCCAGCAGCCAAGGTCCCGCTAGCGGGATCGAGCAGTTCTTC.

A few counts support this clonotype. V usage is TRBV25-1 and J usage is TRBJ2-1; D not resolved. Deletions cut 4 bases from V and 9 bases from J, with 16 bases between. The CDR3 sequence is 14 residues long. Germline values: CDR1 MGHDK, CDR2 SYGVNS. DNA for the CDR3: TGTGCCAGCAGTGCCAACCCGTGGCTAGGTGAGCAGTTCTTC. It specifies CASSANPWLGEQFF. The full variable domain, rest sourced from reference TRBV25-1 and TRBJ2-1, is EADIYQTPRYLVIGTGKKITLECSQTMGHDKMYWYQQDPGMELHLIHYSYGVNSTEKGDLSSESTVSRIRTEHFPLTLESARPSHTSQYLCASSANPWLGEQFFGPGTRLTVL.

The count of this clonotype is one. A read error may account for a junction end that differs from germline. V and J are TRBV20-1 and TRBJ2-1; a possible D gene is TRBD1 (6 bases). Germline CDR1 and CDR2: DFQATT and SNEGSKA (reference sequence). CDR3 length equals 13 residues. The CDR3 sequence: CGAHRAGDNEQFF. CDR3 nucleotides: TGCGGTGCCCATCGAGCAGGGGACAATGAGCAGTTCTTC.

This clonotype was detected only a few times. The J gene is TRBJ2-3, the V gene TRBV5-5; 8 bases line up with TRBD1. The CDR3 is 15 amino acids. V lost 2 bases and J lost 1; bases outside the gene matches: 3. The germline V gene encodes CDR1 SGHKS and CDR2 YYEKEE (reference sequence). The CDR3 DNA is TGTGCCAGCAGCTTAACAGGGGGTCGCACAGATACGCAGTATTTT. It is translated as CASSLTGGRTDTQYF.

Only a few counts were recorded for this clonotype. The chain has TRBV10-2 and TRBJ1-1, with D possibly matching TRBD1 (6 bases). The V end lost 0 bases, the J end lost 4 bases, and 15 bases lay between the germline ends. There are 16 residues in the CDR3. CDR1 and CDR2 (germline): WSHSY, SAAADI. In DNA, the CDR3 is TGCGCCAGCAGTGAGTCGTCAGCTAGGGGGGGCACTGAAGCTTTCTTT. Translation: CASSESSARGGTEAFF.

A few counts support this clonotype. A junction boundary mismatches the germline segment, possibly from a read error. The chain employs TRBV15 and TRBJ2-5, with unresolved D. The CDR3 is 12 residues long. Germline V CDR1 and CDR2: LNHNV, YYDKDF (reference sequence). The CDR3 DNA reads as TGTGCCACCAGCAGAGATCTCGCAGTTCGTGACTTC. It translates to CATSRDLAVRDF.

This clonotype was seen many times. V usage is TRBV7-8 and J usage is TRBJ2-5; 13 bases match TRBD2. Germline V CDR1 and CDR2: SGHVS, FQNEAQ. The CDR3 covers 17 residues. The junction had 10 bases not matched to a gene; V was cut back by 5 bases and J by 4 bases. CDR3 protein: CASSPWTSGSGRETQYF. As DNA, the CDR3 is TGTGCCAGCAGCCCTTGGACTAGCGGGAGTGGTAGAGAGACCCAGTACTTC.

A remark on this clonotype: A read error may account for a junction end that differs from germline. The chain combines TRBV7-6 with TRBJ2-7, with D unresolved. This CDR3 has 15 amino acids. CDR1 is SGHVS, CDR2 FNYEAQ, per germline. CDR3: CASSVAPSSLREQYF. CDR3 DNA: TGTGCCAGCAGCGTAGCCCCGAGCAGTTTAAGGGAGCAGTACTTC.

This clonotype was detected only a few times. The rearrangement links TRBV20-1 to TRBJ2-5; the match to TRBD2 covers 15 bases. The CDR3 consists of 17 residues. CDR1 is DFQATT, CDR2 SNEGSKA, per germline (reference sequence). The DNA for the CDR3 is TGCAAGGTCGAAGGGACTAGCGGGAGGAAAGATGGAGAGACCCAGTACTTC. Its translation: CKVEGTSGRKDGETQYF.

This rearrangement joins TRBV5-1 to TRBJ2-1; D not certain. The CDR3 has 15 residues. Looked up from germline, CDR1 is SGHRS and CDR2 is YFSETQ. The ends were cut back, 0 bases at V and 0 bases at J, with 7 bases in the middle. Here the CDR3 DNA reads TGCGCCAGCAGCTTGGGCGAGGCCTCCTACAATGAGCAGTTCTTC. It codes for CASSLGEASYNEQFF.

This clonotype was detected ten times or more. The genes are TRBV5-4 and TRBJ2-7; D is uncertain. The CDR3 consists of 13 residues. The germline V and J ends were trimmed by 0 bases and 3 bases, with 7 bases remaining between them. Germline V gene lookup returns CDR1 SGHNT and CDR2 YYREEE (reference sequence). In DNA form, the CDR3 reads TGTGCCAGCAGCTTGGATGGTAGCTACGAGCAGTACTTC. It translates to CASSLDGSYEQYF.

This clonotype was detected only a few times. Written as DNA, the CDR3 is TGTGCCAGCAGGGCAGCAGGGAGTGAAAAACTGTTTTTT. Amino acid sequence: CASRAAGSEKLFF. V is TRBV27 and J is TRBJ1-4; D perhaps matches TRBD1 (5 bases). The V end was cut by 6 bases, the J end by 7 bases, with 12 bases between. Germline values: CDR1 MNHEY, CDR2 SMNVEV (reference sequence). The CDR3 covers 13 residues.

This clonotype was recorded a few times. The chain employs TRBV7-8 and TRBJ2-3; tentatively, D is TRBD2 (6 bases). From germline, CDR1 is SGHVS and CDR2 FQNEAQ. CDR3 length: 13 amino acids. The ends were cut back, 4 bases at V and 7 bases at J, with 12 bases in the middle. The CDR3 nucleotides read TGTGCCAGCAGCTCACCTAGCGCACATACGCAGTATTTT. Its protein is CASSSPSAHTQYF.

The chain uses TRBV4-3 and TRBJ2-1; 8 nucleotides line up with TRBD2. The CDR3 loop spans 15 amino acids. The V segment lost 2 bases and the J segment 2 bases; nucleotides outside the gene matches: 2. Germline CDR1 and CDR2: LGHNA and YSLEER. Written as DNA, the CDR3 is TGCGCCAGCAGCCAAAGCGGGAGTACCTACAATGAGCAGTTCTTC. It encodes CASSQSGSTYNEQFF.

At least ten counts were recorded for this clonotype. The chain combines TRBV7-3 with TRBJ2-2, with D possibly TRBD1 on 6 matching bases. The germline gives CDR1 SGHTA, CDR2 FQGTGA. Trimming cost V 5 bases and J 6 bases, with 7 bases left between them. The length of the CDR3 is 12 residues. The CDR3 loop is CASSRQAGELFF. In DNA form, the CDR3 reads TGTGCCAGCAGCCGACAGGCCGGGGAGCTGTTTTTT.

Here the CDR3 reads CASSLYFSGNTGELFF. The CDR3 bases are TGTGCCAGCAGCTTATACTTTAGCGGGAACACCGGGGAGCTGTTTTTT. The chain carries TRBV7-2 and TRBJ2-2; TRBD2 is a possible D gene (6 bases). V was pared by 2 bases and J by 1 base, with 11 bases between. The CDR3 extends over 16 amino acids. In germline, CDR1 is SGHTA, CDR2 FQGNSA.

A few counts support this clonotype. This chain connects TRBV7-9 to TRBJ2-2; 9 bases fit TRBD2. CDR1 is SEHNR and CDR2 is FQNEAQ in the germline V gene (reference sequence). With 8 bases clipped from V and 4 bases from J, the junction kept 11 bases outside the gene matches. The CDR3 consists of 16 residues. The CDR3 DNA is TGTGCCAGCCCCGTTTCCTTAGCGGGAGCCACCGGGGAGCTGTTTTTT. Translated: CASPVSLAGATGELFF.

There are many counts of this clonotype. V gene TRBV7-9 combines with J gene TRBJ1-4, with TRBD1 matching over 9 bases. This CDR3 is 14 amino acids long. The trim removed 6 bases at V and 5 bases at J, leaving 4 bases unmatched. Looked up from germline, CDR1 is SEHNR and CDR2 is FQNEAQ (reference sequence). The CDR3 is CASRPGTGNEKLFF. DNA for the CDR3: TGTGCCAGCAGGCCCGGGACAGGGAATGAAAAACTGTTTTTT.

The chain employs TRBV7-2 and TRBJ1-1; D perhaps matches TRBD1 (5 bases). The CDR3 length is 15 residues. V lost 2 bases to trimming and J lost 1 base, with 11 bases between them. Germline values: CDR1 SGHTA, CDR2 FQGNSA. CDR3 coding DNA: TGTGCCAGCAGCTTAATGGAAACAGGGAACACTGAAGCTTTCTTT. This translates into CASSLMETGNTEAFF.

The rearrangement uses TRBV28 and TRBJ2-5; D ambiguous. The ends were cut back, 5 bases at V and 5 bases at J, with 6 bases in the middle. The CDR3 sequence is 11 residues long. Germline V gene data show CDR1 as MDHEN and CDR2 as SYDVKM. CDR3: CASSPMETQYF. The DNA for the CDR3 is TGTGCCAGCAGTCCGATGGAGACCCAGTACTTC.

This clonotype was counted a few times. CDR3 bases: TGCGCCAGCACTATGGGGACTAGCGGGACCTACAATGAGCAGTTCTTC. Translating it yields CASTMGTSGTYNEQFF. The chain has TRBV10-1 and TRBJ2-1; 13 bases are shared with TRBD2. The CDR3 runs to 16 residues. CDR1 is WNHNN, CDR2 SYGVQD, per germline (reference sequence). V lost 7 bases to trimming and J lost 2 bases; unmatched junction nucleotides: 5.

This chain uses TRBV7-8 with TRBJ2-7; D remains unclear. Germline CDR1 and CDR2: SGHVS and FQNEAQ. The CDR3 extends over 14 amino acids. Trimming took off 5 bases at V and 0 bases at J, with 11 bases between the two ends. This CDR3 reads CASSHQTSSYEQYF. CDR3 nucleotides: TGTGCCAGCAGCCACCAGACCAGCTCCTACGAGCAGTACTTC.

The chain has TRBV20-1 and TRBJ1-2; TRBD1 agrees at 9 bases. V dropped 5 bases and J dropped 4; count of bases not matched to a gene: 8. Germline V lookup: CDR1 DFQATT, CDR2 SNEGSKA (reference sequence). This CDR3 comprises 14 residues. The CDR3 loop reads CSASTGGEGYGYTF. The CDR3 bases are TGCAGTGCTTCGACAGGGGGAGAGGGCTATGGCTACACCTTC.